This T cell receptor beta chain was captured by sequencing in a study of blood T cell repertoires in COVID-19. The V gene's germline CDR1 is LNHDA and CDR2 SQIVND (reference sequence). The CDR3 loop spans 17 amino acids. Trimming cost V 2 bases and J 7 bases, with 18 bases left between them. Generated by immunoSEQ multiplex PCR, the TCRdb table keeps only in-frame clones and is missing some. The table lists about 110,000 clones, 80% to 90% of them singletons. The V gene is TRBV19, the J gene TRBJ1-6; a possible D gene is TRBD1 (5 bases). This sequence was found in a woman between 65 and 79 years old with acute or convalescent COVID-19. The sequenced material came from peripheral blood. Here the CDR3 DNA reads TGTGCCAGTAGTATATGGGCTCTCGGCAGGGTAAATTCACCCCTCCACTTT. It is translated as CASSIWALGRVNSPLHF.